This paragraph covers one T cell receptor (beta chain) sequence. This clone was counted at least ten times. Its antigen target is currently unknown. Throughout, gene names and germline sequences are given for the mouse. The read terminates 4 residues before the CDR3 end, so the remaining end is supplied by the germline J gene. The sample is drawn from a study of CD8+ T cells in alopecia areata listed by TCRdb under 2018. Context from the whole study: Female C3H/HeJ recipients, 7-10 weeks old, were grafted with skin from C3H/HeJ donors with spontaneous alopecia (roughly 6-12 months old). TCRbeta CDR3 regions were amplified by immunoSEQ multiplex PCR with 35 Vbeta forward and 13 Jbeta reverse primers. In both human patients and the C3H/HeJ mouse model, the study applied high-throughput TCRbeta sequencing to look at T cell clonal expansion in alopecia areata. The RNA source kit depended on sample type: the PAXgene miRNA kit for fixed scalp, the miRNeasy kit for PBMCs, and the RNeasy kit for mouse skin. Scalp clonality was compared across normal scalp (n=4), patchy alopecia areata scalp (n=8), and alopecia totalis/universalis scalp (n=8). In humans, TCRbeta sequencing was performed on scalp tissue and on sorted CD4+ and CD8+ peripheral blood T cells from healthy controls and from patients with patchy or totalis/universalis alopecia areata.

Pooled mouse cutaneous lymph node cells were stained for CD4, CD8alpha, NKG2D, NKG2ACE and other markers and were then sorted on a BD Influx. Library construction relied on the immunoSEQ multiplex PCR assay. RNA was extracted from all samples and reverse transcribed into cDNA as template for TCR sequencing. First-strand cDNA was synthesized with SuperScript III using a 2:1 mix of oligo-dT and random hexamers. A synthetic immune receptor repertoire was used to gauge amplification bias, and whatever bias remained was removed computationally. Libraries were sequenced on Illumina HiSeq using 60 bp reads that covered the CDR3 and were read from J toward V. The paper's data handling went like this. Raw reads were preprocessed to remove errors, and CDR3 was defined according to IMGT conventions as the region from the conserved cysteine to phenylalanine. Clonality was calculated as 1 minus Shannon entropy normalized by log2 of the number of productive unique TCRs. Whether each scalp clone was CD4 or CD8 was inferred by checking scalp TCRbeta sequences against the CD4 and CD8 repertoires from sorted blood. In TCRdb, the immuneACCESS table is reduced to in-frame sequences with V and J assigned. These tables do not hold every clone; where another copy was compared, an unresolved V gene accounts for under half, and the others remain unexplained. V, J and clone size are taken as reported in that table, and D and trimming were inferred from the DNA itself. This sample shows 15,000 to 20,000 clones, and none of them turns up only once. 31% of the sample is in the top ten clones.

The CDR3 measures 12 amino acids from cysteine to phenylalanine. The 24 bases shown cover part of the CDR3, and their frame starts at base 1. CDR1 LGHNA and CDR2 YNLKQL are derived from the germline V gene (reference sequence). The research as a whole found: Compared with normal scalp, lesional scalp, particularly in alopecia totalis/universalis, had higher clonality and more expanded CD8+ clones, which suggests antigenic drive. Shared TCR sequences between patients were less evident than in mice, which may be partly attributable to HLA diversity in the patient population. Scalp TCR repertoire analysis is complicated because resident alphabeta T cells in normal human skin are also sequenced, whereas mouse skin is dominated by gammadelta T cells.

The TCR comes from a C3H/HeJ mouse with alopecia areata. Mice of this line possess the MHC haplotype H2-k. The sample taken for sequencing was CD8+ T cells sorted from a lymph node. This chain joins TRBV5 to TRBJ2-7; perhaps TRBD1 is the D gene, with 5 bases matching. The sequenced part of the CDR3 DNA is TGTGCCAGCAGCCAGGAGGGGTAT. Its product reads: CASSQEGY. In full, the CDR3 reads CASSQEGYEQYF.